This entry lists 19 T cell receptor beta chains sequenced from one sample in a study of T-cell memory formation after mild COVID-19. In TCRdb, the 5' RACE reads were re-called with MiXCR into one record per CDR3 protein. The sample shows some 130,000 distinct CDR3 sequences, around 15% of them seen only once. What was sequenced was PBMCs or a T cell subset sorted from them (not recorded which). The source of these receptors is a man younger than 35 who had mild COVID-19 (a few samples of this study predate the infection). Cell type and time point are not known.

The CDR3 loop reads CASSSQGASTEAFF. The DNA for the CDR3 is TGTGCCAGCAGCTCCCAGGGGGCGAGCACTGAAGCTTTCTTT. The chain has TRBV7-2 and TRBJ1-1; TRBD1 aligns across 8 bases. V gave up 4 bases and J gave up 4 bases; unmatched junction bases: 5. Germline CDR1 is SGHTA and CDR2 is FQGNSA. The CDR3 has 14 amino acids.

At least ten counts were recorded for this clonotype. The chain has TRBV7-2 and TRBJ2-3; the match to TRBD2 covers 10 bases. Germline-derived CDR1 and CDR2 are SGHTA and FQGNSA. The junction had 3 bases not matched to a gene; V was cut back by 1 base and J by 2 bases. CDR3 length equals 16 residues. The CDR3 sequence is CASSLGSGGVTDTQYF. CDR3 nucleotide sequence: TGTGCCAGCAGCTTAGGAAGCGGGGGGGTCACAGATACGCAGTATTTT.

This clonotype was seen a few times. The chain recombines TRBV20-1 with TRBJ2-1; the match to TRBD1 covers 8 bases. The CDR3 sequence is 10 residues long. CDR1 and CDR2 from the germline V gene are DFQATT and SNEGSKA (reference sequence). Trimming at V came to 3 bases and at J to 15 bases, leaving 4 bases not matched to a gene. The CDR3 DNA reads as TGCAGTGCTAGTAGGGACAGGCTGTTCTTC. This encodes CSASRDRLFF.

V is TRBV5-1 and J is TRBJ2-7; 9 nucleotides match TRBD2. The J segment lost 6 bases and the V segment lost 3 bases, leaving 10 bases of the junction unmatched. Germline-derived CDR1 and CDR2 are SGHRS and YFSETQ. This CDR3 is 15 amino acids long. Written as DNA, the CDR3 is TGCGCCAGCAGCTCAGGACCAGCGGGGGGATCCGAGCAGTACTTC. It is translated as CASSSGPAGGSEQYF.

This clonotype was observed a few times. In nucleotides, the CDR3 is TGTGCCAGCAGTCAATGGGGATTCGAAGCTTTCTTT. Protein sequence: CASSQWGFEAFF. The chain has TRBV6-2 or TRBV6-3 and TRBJ1-1; D is undetermined. The V end was cut by 5 bases, the J end by 8 bases, with 12 bases between. The CDR3 has 12 residues. Germline values: CDR1 MNHEY, CDR2 SVGEGT.

This clonotype has only a few counts. This rearrangement joins TRBV4-1 to TRBJ1-5, with TRBD1 matching over 9 bases. The V and J ends lost 0 bases and 11 bases, in that order; junction bases with no gene match: 8. The CDR3 loop spans 15 amino acids. The germline V gene has CDR1 MGHRA and CDR2 YSYEKL. The CDR3 spells CASSQDVDRGRSQHF. The CDR3 DNA reads as TGCGCCAGCAGCCAAGATGTGGACAGGGGTCGGTCCCAGCATTTT.

The chain is built from TRBV29-1 and TRBJ2-7, with D perhaps TRBD1 or TRBD2 (5 bases each). The length of the CDR3 is 14 residues. V was cut by 7 bases and J by 6 bases, with 22 bases left in between. Germline CDR1 and CDR2: SQVTM and ANQGSEA. CDR3 sequence: CSAASGTSWAEQYF. In nucleotides, the CDR3 is TGCAGCGCTGCATCCGGGACCTCCTGGGCCGAGCAGTACTTC.

This clonotype was found a few times. This sequence joins TRBV5-1 and TRBJ2-5; unclear D gene. V was shortened by 0 bases and J by 3 bases, with 12 bases between the two germline ends. This CDR3 region has 15 residues. Per the germline V gene, CDR1 is SGHRS and CDR2 is YFSETQ. CDR3 loop: CASSLDPQTKETQYF. DNA for the CDR3: TGCGCCAGCAGCTTGGACCCACAAACCAAAGAGACCCAGTACTTC.

This clonotype was counted only a few times. The chain couples TRBV20-1 to TRBJ2-5, with D possibly TRBD1 on 6 matching bases. The CDR3 consists of 13 residues. The V and J ends lost 6 bases and 1 base respectively, with 12 bases between them. In germline, CDR1 is DFQATT, CDR2 SNEGSKA (reference sequence). In DNA, the CDR3 is TGCAGTGCCTGGGACACCCTCCAAGAGACCCAGTACTTC. Translation: CSAWDTLQETQYF.

This clonotype was detected only a few times. For the CDR3, the DNA is TGTGCCAGCAGTTCGACAGGGGAAGTTCAGCCCCAGCATTTT. Amino acid sequence: CASSSTGEVQPQHF. The J gene is TRBJ1-5, the V gene TRBV6-2 or TRBV6-3, with TRBD1 identical over 8 bases. The length of the CDR3 is 14 residues. The ends lost 4 bases at V and 6 bases at J; junction bases unmatched: 5. From germline, CDR1 is MNHEY and CDR2 SVGEGT.

The chain is built from TRBV18 and TRBJ2-1; 14 bases fit TRBD2. V shed 6 bases, J shed 7 bases, and the junction held 5 bases outside the gene matches. The V gene's germline CDR1 is KGHSH and CDR2 LQKENI. CDR3 length equals 15 residues. As DNA, the CDR3 is TGTGCCAGCTCCCTGACTAGCGGGGGGGATAATGAGCAGTTCTTC. Translated, it gives CASSLTSGGDNEQFF.

A few counts support this clonotype. The chain combines TRBV11-1 with TRBJ2-2; tentative D call: TRBD2 (6 bases). Trimming took off 5 bases at V and 2 bases at J, with 12 bases between the two ends. The CDR3 runs to 15 residues. Germline CDR1 SGHAT, CDR2 FQDESV (reference sequence). Here the CDR3 reads CASSPGTGNTGELFF. DNA for the CDR3: TGTGCCAGCAGCCCCGGGACTGGTAACACCGGGGAGCTGTTTTTT.

V gene TRBV7-2 combines with J gene TRBJ2-5; D unclear. The CDR3 spans 14 residues. Germline CDR1 and CDR2: SGHTA and FQGNSA. Trimming stripped 7 bases from V and 5 bases from J, with 17 bases between. The CDR3: CASTPPPSGETQYF. Written as DNA, the CDR3 is TGTGCCAGCACCCCCCCCCCCTCCGGGGAGACCCAGTACTTC. The full variable domain, in which reference TRBV7-2 and TRBJ2-5 provide the parts outside the CDR3, is GAGVSQSPSNKVTEKGKDVELRCDPISGHTALYWYRQSLGQGLEFLIYFQGNSAPDKSGLPSDRFSAERTGGSVSTLTIQRTQQEDSAVYLCASTPPPSGETQYFGPGTRLLVL.

In this sample, this clonotype turned up a few times. The chain is built from TRBV3-1 and TRBJ1-4; possibly TRBD1 for D (5 bases). V was trimmed by 4 bases and J by 3 bases, leaving 12 bases between them. The CDR3 runs 15 residues. The germline V gene encodes CDR1 LGHDT and CDR2 YNNKEL (reference sequence). CDR3 in amino acids: CASSLSGGPNEKLFF. For the CDR3, the DNA is TGTGCCAGCAGCCTCTCCGGGGGACCTAATGAAAAACTGTTTTTT.

The genes are TRBV5-1 and TRBJ1-2; TRBD1 matches at 9 bases. Trimming at V came to 3 bases and at J to 8 bases, leaving 11 bases not matched to a gene. The CDR3 is 15 residues long. Germline CDR1 and CDR2: SGHRS and YFSETQ. The CDR3 loop is CASSSWTGEDGGYTF. CDR3 bases: TGCGCCAGCAGCTCATGGACAGGGGAGGATGGCGGCTACACCTTC.

This clonotype was observed a few times. V and J are TRBV7-9 and TRBJ2-3; 7 bases fit TRBD2. CDR1 is SEHNR and CDR2 is FQNEAQ in the germline V gene (reference sequence). With V trimmed by 0 bases and J by 1 base, 7 bases remained unmatched. The CDR3 contains 17 residues. The CDR3 reads CASSLAASGSGTDTQYF. The CDR3 coding sequence is TGTGCCAGCAGCTTAGCTGCTAGCGGAAGTGGCACAGATACGCAGTATTTT.

The V gene is TRBV20-1, the J gene TRBJ2-7, with TRBD2 as a possible D gene (6 bases). Looked up from germline, CDR1 is DFQATT and CDR2 is SNEGSKA (reference sequence). Trimming took off 6 bases at V and 7 bases at J, with 16 bases between the two ends. The length of the CDR3 is 12 residues. Written as DNA, the CDR3 is TGCAGTGCCTCCAAGACTAGTTGGGAGCAGTACTTC. Protein product: CSASKTSWEQYF.

Written as DNA, the CDR3 is TGCGCCAGCAGCGTCTCCGGGTCTCAAGAGACCCAGTACTTC. This encodes CASSVSGSQETQYF. The chain recombines TRBV5-1 with TRBJ2-5, with unresolved D. Germline V gene lookup returns CDR1 SGHRS and CDR2 YFSETQ. Trimming stripped 4 bases from V and 2 bases from J, with 12 bases between. This CDR3 has 14 residues.

This clonotype showed up just a few times. V usage is TRBV2 and J usage is TRBJ1-2; no reliable D call. Trimming shortened V by 3 bases and J by 4 bases, and 6 bases separated the two germline ends. CDR1 and CDR2 from the germline V gene are SNHLY and FYNNEI. This CDR3 has 12 amino acids. The CDR3 spells CASSENAYGYTF. The CDR3 nucleotides are TGTGCCAGCAGTGAGAACGCCTATGGCTACACCTTC.